This T cell receptor (beta chain) was obtained from a study of T cell responses to AZD1222 COVID-19 vaccine. TCRdb's table, derived via immunoSEQ multiplex PCR, lists solely in-frame clones and lacks some. Of 65,000 to 80,000 clones in the sample, roughly 94% were seen once. The receptor's source is an adult in good health. The material sequenced was peripheral blood, taken on day 0 of MenACWY control vaccination.

Written as DNA, the CDR3 is TGTGCCAGTAGTATCACTTTGGGGAGTGGCTACACCTTC. Protein sequence: CASSITLGSGYTF. V usage is TRBV19 and J usage is TRBJ1-2; no definite D call. The V end lost 3 bases, the J end lost 7 bases, and 12 bases lay between the germline ends. This CDR3 is built from 13 residues. CDR1 is LNHDA and CDR2 is SQIVND in the germline V gene (reference sequence).